A selection of T cell receptor beta chains follows, all from one sample in a study of human T cells and chemical hapten exposure. TCRdb re-analysed the RACE reads in MiXCR, keeping a single row per CDR3 protein. Here the sample spans around 130,000 distinct CDR3 sequences, 10% to 15% being singletons. This sample comprised whole blood, obtained in connection with sensitization to the hapten diphenylcyclopropenone (DPC). Every receptor here comes from a woman between 50 and 59 years old with alopecia areata. Some clones in this sample may be carry-over from other donors' samples. Both conserved end residues are trimmed from each CDR3.

V gene: TRBV11-2; CDR3 protein: ASSSFGTDSDIQY
V gene: TRBV7-9; CDR3 protein: ASRTTQETQY
V gene: TRBV6-5; CDR3 protein: ASRRDSGTDTQY
V gene: TRBV9; CDR3 protein: ASSVASGNPGEQY
V gene: TRBV15; CDR3 protein: ATSRDRAPAGELF
V gene: TRBV7-7; CDR3 protein: ASTPLSGSGGGYT
V gene: TRBV3-2; CDR3 protein: ASSQVKGTGELF
V gene: TRBV28; CDR3 protein: ASSLRRGTEAF
V gene: TRBV5-1; CDR3 protein: ASSLGVQLEQF
V gene: TRBV7-9; CDR3 protein: ASSPRQGKYNEQF
V gene: TRBV28; CDR3 protein: ASRWDRGESNQPQH
V gene: TRBV6-5; CDR3 protein: ASSGVPWTVEGRETQY
V gene: TRBV6-6; CDR3 protein: ASSSMTGYEQY
V gene: TRBV7-8; CDR3 protein: ASSYRGQSYEQY
V gene: TRBV5-1; CDR3 protein: ASSRDTYEQY
V gene: TRBV7-3; CDR3 protein: ASSSPPDTGMNQPQH
V gene: TRBV5-4; CDR3 protein: ASSLFERWAGTDTQY
V gene: TRBV7-2; CDR3 protein: ASSLGWAGGQQTQY
V gene: TRBV7-3; CDR3 protein: ASSLTWAGGDNEQF
V gene: TRBV11-2; CDR3 protein: ASSVGPTGELF
V gene: TRBV6-1; CDR3 protein: ASRILHDSNQPQH
V gene: TRBV12-3/TRBV12-4; CDR3 protein: ASSSFRGDSYEQY
V gene: TRBV18; CDR3 protein: ASSPPSSSYEQY
V gene: TRBV28; CDR3 protein: ASSRPGLEVYEQY
V gene: TRBV5-5; CDR3 protein: ASSLRRQTNTEAF
V gene: TRBV11-2; CDR3 protein: ASSFSGSDETQY
V gene: TRBV19; CDR3 protein: ASSIRTSGVTDTQY
V gene: TRBV29-1; CDR3 protein: SVEEIRGETQY
V gene: TRBV11-2; CDR3 protein: ASSLVTGGRNEQF
V gene: TRBV2; CDR3 protein: ASSVTVNTEAF
V gene: TRBV29-1; CDR3 protein: SVEDRARVGQF
V gene: TRBV20-1; CDR3 protein: SASWTSPVNEQF
V gene: TRBV18; CDR3 protein: ASSPAGGGYEQY
V gene: TRBV4-3; CDR3 protein: ASSQGPGTDTQY
V gene: TRBV7-9; CDR3 protein: ASRKKRDVEAF
V gene: TRBV7-2; CDR3 protein: ASSLLLAGADTQY